The 20 T cell receptor beta chains reported below all come from one sample, sequenced in a study of patients and donors after allogeneic stem cell transplantation. TCRdb re-derived calls from the RT-PCR reads in MiXCR, one entry per CDR3 protein. The sample has 920,000 or so distinct CDR3 sequences; roughly 18% are singletons. Specimen: blood, either unsorted or a sorted T cell fraction (not recorded which). Source of these receptors: a human donor who was either an allogeneic HSCT recipient or a stem cell or donor lymphocyte infusion donor (not recorded which). It is not recorded whose cells these are; they may come from a transplant donor.

This clonotype has only a few counts. CDR3 protein: CASSLRDRFYNEQFF. The CDR3 region has the DNA TGTGCCAGCAGCCTCCGGGACAGGTTCTACAATGAGCAGTTCTTC. The chain joins TRBV11-2 to TRBJ2-1; 8 bases are shared with TRBD1. This CDR3 is built from 15 residues. Germline V gene sequence: CDR1 SGHAT, CDR2 FQNNGV. The V and J ends lost 5 bases and 3 bases, in that order; junction bases with no gene match: 6.

The sample holds a few counts of this clonotype. V and J are TRBV20-1 and TRBJ2-5; D may be TRBD1 (7 bases). This CDR3 has 15 residues. V lost 6 bases to trimming and J lost 1 base, with 18 bases between them. CDR1 and CDR2 from the germline V gene are DFQATT and SNEGSKA (reference sequence). The CDR3 region is CSADYRQGGQETQYF. In DNA, the CDR3 is TGCAGTGCGGACTACCGACAGGGAGGCCAAGAGACCCAGTACTTC.

The chain uses TRBV11-3 and TRBJ1-1, with TRBD1 matching 9 bases. Per germline, CDR1 SGHNT and CDR2 YENEEA. The CDR3 consists of 14 residues. J lost 3 bases, V lost 5 bases, and 4 bases had no gene match. This chain's CDR3 is CASSVRQGDTEAFF. In nucleotides, the CDR3 is TGTGCCAGCAGCGTCAGACAGGGGGACACTGAAGCTTTCTTT.

This clonotype was seen a few times. V is TRBV13 and J is TRBJ2-5, with TRBD1 matching 7 bases. Germline lookup yields CDR1 PRHDT and CDR2 FYEKMQ (reference sequence). Losses at the gene ends were 5 bases for V and 5 bases for J; bases not matched to a gene: 11. This CDR3 region has 15 residues. CDR3 bases: TGTGCCAGCAGCGAACGACAGGGTTGGTCGGAGACCCAGTACTTC. It codes for CASSERQGWSETQYF.

J is TRBJ2-3 and V is TRBV20-1; TRBD2 is a possible D gene (7 bases). CDR1 and CDR2 from the germline V gene are DFQATT and SNEGSKA (reference sequence). CDR3 length: 13 amino acids. V lost 6 bases, J lost 3 bases, and 13 bases lay in between. CDR3 sequence (DNA): TGCAGTGCCCCAAGCGGGACAACAGATACGCAGTATTTT. It yields the protein CSAPSGTTDTQYF.

The J gene is TRBJ2-7, the V gene TRBV7-7; 7 nucleotides match TRBD1. This CDR3 contains 13 residues. CDR1 is SSHAT and CDR2 is FNYEAQ in the germline V gene (reference sequence). J lost 6 bases, V lost 3 bases, and 5 bases had no gene match. CDR3 residues: CASSLDRSSEQYF. The CDR3 nucleotides read TGTGCCAGCAGCTTGGACAGGTCCAGCGAGCAGTACTTC. Combining the CDR3 with reference TRBV7-7 and TRBJ2-7 gives the whole variable domain GAGVSQSPRYKVTKRGQDVTLRCDPISSHATLYWYQQALGQGPEFLTYFNYEAQPDKSGLPSDRFSAERPEGSISTLTIQRTEQRDSAMYRCASSLDRSSEQYFGPGTRLTVT.

This clonotype has just a few counts. The CDR3 DNA reads as TGTGCCAGGGGGGAGGGACGGGGAGCTTTCTTT. Encoded protein: CARGEGRGAFF. The V gene is TRBV9, the J gene TRBJ1-1; maybe TRBD1 (5 bases). The V gene lost 8 bases and the J gene lost 10 bases, with 15 bases spanning the gap. CDR3 size: 11 residues. In germline, CDR1 is SGDLS, CDR2 YYNGEE.

The gene calls are TRBV20-1 and TRBJ2-1; the match to TRBD2 covers 8 bases. J lost 7 bases, V lost 0 bases, and 14 bases had no gene match. Germline loops: CDR1 DFQATT, CDR2 SNEGSKA (reference sequence). The CDR3 runs 17 residues. CDR3 residues: CSARDPLPGGLGNEQFF. In DNA, the CDR3 is TGCAGTGCTAGAGACCCTCTTCCGGGGGGGCTGGGGAATGAGCAGTTCTTC.

In this sample, this clonotype turned up a few times. This chain uses TRBV6-5 with TRBJ2-7; D perhaps matches TRBD1 (5 bases). This CDR3 comprises 14 residues. V gave up 4 bases and J gave up 4 bases, with 14 bases separating them. Germline V lookup: CDR1 MNHEY, CDR2 SVGAGI. The CDR3: CASSSADTVYEQYF. The CDR3 nucleotides are TGTGCCAGCAGTTCCGCGGACACAGTTTACGAGCAGTACTTC.

This chain connects TRBV7-9 to TRBJ1-1; tentatively, D is TRBD1 (6 bases). Between the trimmed V and J ends, which lost 2 bases and 6 bases, there was a span of 13 bases. The CDR3 runs to 14 residues. Germline V gene data show CDR1 as SEHNR and CDR2 as FQNEAQ (reference sequence). CDR3 DNA sequence: TGTGCCAGCAGCTTAACAGGGATTGGTGCTGAAGCTTTCTTT. Its protein is CASSLTGIGAEAFF.

This clonotype was picked up a small number of times. The chain joins TRBV3-1 to TRBJ2-7; TRBD2 agrees at 14 bases. This CDR3 is 16 amino acids long. From germline, CDR1 is LGHDT and CDR2 YNNKEL (reference sequence). The junction had 10 bases not matched to a gene; V was cut back by 6 bases and J by 6 bases. In DNA form, the CDR3 reads TGTGCCAGCAGTCCTCGGGGACTAGCGGGAGCCGGCGAGCAGTACTTC. Translation gives CASSPRGLAGAGEQYF.

This clonotype has only a few counts. The gene calls are TRBV7-9 and TRBJ1-1; no definite D call. The V gene's germline CDR1 is SEHNR and CDR2 FQNEAQ (reference sequence). The CDR3 totals 14 residues. V was shortened by 4 bases and J by 0 bases, with 9 bases between the two germline ends. CDR3 nucleotide sequence: TGTGCCAGCAGCTCTAACGGATTGAACACTGAAGCTTTCTTT. Protein: CASSSNGLNTEAFF.

This clonotype was counted a few times. The chain joins TRBV7-3 to TRBJ2-7, with 7 bases matching TRBD1. With 6 bases clipped from V and 7 bases from J, the junction kept 9 bases outside the gene matches. Germline V gene data show CDR1 as SGHTA and CDR2 as FQGTGA. This CDR3 is 13 amino acids long. DNA for the CDR3: TGTGCCAGCAGGACGGAGAACAGGGGTGAGCAGTACTTC. Translating gives CASRTENRGEQYF. Drawing the rest from reference TRBV7-3 and TRBJ2-7, the complete variable domain is GAGVSQTPSNKVTEKGKYVELRCDPISGHTALYWYRQSLGQGPEFLIYFQGTGAADDSGLPNDRFFAVRPEGSVSTLKIQRTERGDSAVYLCASRTENRGEQYFGPGTRLTVT.

This clonotype came up a few times. The rearrangement joins TRBV25-1 to TRBJ1-5; D is unclear. Germline CDR1 reads MGHDK; CDR2 reads SYGVNS. This CDR3 has 15 amino acids. The V end lost 1 base, the J end lost 6 bases, and 13 bases lay between the germline ends. CDR3: CASSEFGGNGQPQHF. The CDR3 DNA follows: TGTGCCAGCAGTGAATTTGGCGGAAACGGTCAGCCCCAGCATTTT. Filled out from reference TRBV25-1 and TRBJ1-5, the complete variable domain reads EADIYQTPRYLVIGTGKKITLECSQTMGHDKMYWYQQDPGMELHLIHYSYGVNSTEKGDLSSESTVSRIRTEHFPLTLESARPSHTSQYLCASSEFGGNGQPQHFGDGTRLSIL.

The chain uses TRBV6-1 and TRBJ2-2, with D maybe TRBD1 (6 bases). V lost 7 bases and J lost 7, with 13 bases in between. CDR3 length equals 13 residues. Germline CDR1 is MNHNS and CDR2 is SASEGT. Written as DNA, the CDR3 is TGTGCCAGCACCCGGGTGGGACACGGGGAGCTGTTTTTT. This translates into CASTRVGHGELFF.

In this sample, this clonotype turned up many times. The rearrangement joins TRBV29-1 to TRBJ1-2, with a possible D match to TRBD1 (6 bases). This CDR3 spans 14 amino acids. V lost 7 bases, J lost 2 bases, and 17 bases lay in between. Germline V gene lookup returns CDR1 SQVTM and CDR2 ANQGSEA. Here the CDR3 reads CSAQRDTKNYGYTF. In nucleotides, the CDR3 is TGCAGCGCACAGCGGGACACCAAGAACTATGGCTACACCTTC.

This clonotype was recorded many times. DNA for the CDR3: TGTGCCAGCAGCGTAGTGGGACTAGCATCAGATACGCAGTATTTT. It translates to CASSVVGLASDTQYF. The chain recombines TRBV9 with TRBJ2-3; 9 bases line up with TRBD2. The V and J ends lost 0 bases and 4 bases, in that order; junction bases with no gene match: 3. The CDR3 extends over 15 amino acids. Germline V CDR1 and CDR2: SGDLS, YYNGEE.

The rearrangement uses TRBV5-1 and TRBJ1-6; D call uncertain. V dropped 0 bases and J dropped 5 bases, with 9 bases sitting between them. CDR3 size: 15 residues. Germline loops: CDR1 SGHRS, CDR2 YFSETQ. CDR3 sequence: CASSLESRDNSPLHF. The CDR3 coding sequence is TGCGCCAGCAGCTTGGAGTCTCGGGATAATTCACCCCTCCACTTT. The full variable domain, in which reference TRBV5-1 and TRBJ1-6 provide the parts outside the CDR3, is KAGVTQTPRYLIKTRGQQVTLSCSPISGHRSVSWYQQTPGQGLQFLFEYFSETQRNKGNFPGRFSGRQFSNSRSEMNVSTLELGDSALYLCASSLESRDNSPLHFGNGTRLTVT.

There are many counts of this clonotype. This chain uses TRBV27 with TRBJ2-1, with 8 nucleotides matching TRBD2. The CDR3 spans 16 residues. The germline V gene has CDR1 MNHEY and CDR2 SMNVEV (reference sequence). J was trimmed by 2 bases and V by 4 bases; bases with no gene match: 7. CDR3 residues: CASSSRAGGPYNEQFF. For the CDR3, the DNA is TGTGCCAGCAGTTCAAGGGCGGGAGGCCCCTACAATGAGCAGTTCTTC.

This clonotype was observed many times. The chain employs TRBV4-3 and TRBJ2-2, with TRBD1 as a possible D gene (6 bases). The CDR3 length is 18 residues. Germline V CDR1 and CDR2: LGHNA, YSLEER. Trimming took off 0 bases at V and 1 base at J, with 15 bases between the two ends. The CDR3 reads CASSQERVRGLNTGELFF. Written as DNA, the CDR3 is TGCGCCAGCAGCCAAGAAAGGGTCAGGGGTCTGAACACCGGGGAGCTGTTTTTT.